This T cell receptor (beta chain) was retrieved from a study of Ad26.COV2.S vaccination and SARS-CoV-2 variants. Looking at the study overall: Donor was one of the participants in the Ad26.COV2.S arm of the COV1001 trial. Intramuscular Ad26.COV2.S doses were given once or twice, 56 days apart. Overall study findings and caveats: It was found that vaccine and placebo recipients had similar non-spike TCR breadth. Spike-specific CD8+ and CD4+ T cell responses reportedly showed substantial breadth after vaccination.

Treatment: 19 received Ad26.COV2.S at low or high dose, single or two shots; roughly 5 received placebo; per-sample allocation not given. The samples date from day 63 after the first vaccine or placebo injection. The protocol was immunoSEQ multiplex PCR, while the TCRdb copy is restricted to in-frame clones and leaves out a portion. The sample contains around 250,000 clones, about 83% of which appear only once. The germline gives CDR1 MGHDK, CDR2 SYGVNS. The CDR3 runs to 14 residues. The V gene end was trimmed by 3 bases and the J gene end by 2 bases; junction bases not matched to a gene: 2. This clone was seen only once. Its cognate antigen is unknown.

Specimen: peripheral blood, collected in a trial of Ad26.COV2.S vaccine versus placebo. The chain joins TRBV25-1 to TRBJ2-7; TRBD1 aligns across 9 bases. This TCR came from a person aged 18-65 years who received the Ad26.COV2.S COVID-19 vaccine or a placebo. This CDR3 is CASSEDRGTYEQYF. The CDR3 bases are TGTGCCAGCAGTGAGGACAGGGGAACCTACGAGCAGTACTTC.